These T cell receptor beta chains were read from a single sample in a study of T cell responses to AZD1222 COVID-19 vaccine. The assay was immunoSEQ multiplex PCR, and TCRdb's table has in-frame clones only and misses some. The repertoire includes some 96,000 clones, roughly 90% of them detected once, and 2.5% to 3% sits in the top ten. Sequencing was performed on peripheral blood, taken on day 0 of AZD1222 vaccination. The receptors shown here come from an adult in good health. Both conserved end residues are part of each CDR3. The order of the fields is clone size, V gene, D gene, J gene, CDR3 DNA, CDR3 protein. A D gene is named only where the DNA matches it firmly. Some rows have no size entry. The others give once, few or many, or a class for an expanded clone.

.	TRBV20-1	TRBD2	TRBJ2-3	TGCAGTGCTAGTGTTAGCGGGAGTGAAACAGATACGCAGTATTTT	CSASVSGSETDTQYF
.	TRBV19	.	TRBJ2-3	TGTGCCAGTAGTATAGGGTTCCAGGGTCCCACAGATACGCAGTATTTT	CASSIGFQGPTDTQYF
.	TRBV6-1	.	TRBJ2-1	TGTGCCAGCAGTGAAAGGTGGGACACATACAATGAGCAGTTCTTC	CASSERWDTYNEQFF
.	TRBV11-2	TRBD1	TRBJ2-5	TGTGCCAGCAGCCTAGACAGGGGTGGGCAAGAGACCCAGTACTTC	CASSLDRGGQETQYF
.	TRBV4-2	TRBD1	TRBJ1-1	TGTGCCAGCAGCCAAGATGGGACAGGGGAGCACACTGAAGCTTTCTTT	CASSQDGTGEHTEAFF
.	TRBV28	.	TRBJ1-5	TGTGCCAGCACCCAGGAGAGATCTTATAGCAATCAGCCCCAGCATTTT	CASTQERSYSNQPQHF
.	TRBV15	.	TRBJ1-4	TGTGCCACCAGCAGGGACCGCGGGCCCCTGGAGGAAAAACTGTTTTTT	CATSRDRGPLEEKLFF
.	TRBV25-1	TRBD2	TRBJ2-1	TGTGCCAGCAGGGCGACTAGCGGACCACTGGGGGAGCAGTTCTTC	CASRATSGPLGEQFF
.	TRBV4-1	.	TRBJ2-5	TGCGCCAGCAGCCAATCAGGGTCGGAGACCCAGTACTTC	CASSQSGSETQYF
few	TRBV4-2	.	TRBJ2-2	TGTGCCAGCAGCCAAGATACGGGAGAGAACACCGGGGAGCTGTTTTTT	CASSQDTGENTGELFF
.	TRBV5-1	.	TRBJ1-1	TGCGCCAGCAGCATGGGGGACCGGGACACTGAAGCTTTCTTT	CASSMGDRDTEAFF
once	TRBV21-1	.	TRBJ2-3	TGTGCCAGCAGCAGAAACGGACTAGCGGGTTCAGATACGCAGTATTTT	CASSRNGLAGSDTQYF
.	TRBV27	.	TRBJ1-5	TGTGCCAGCAGGGGGGGCAATCAGCCCCAGCATTTT	CASRGGNQPQHF
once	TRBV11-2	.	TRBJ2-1	TGTGCCAGCCGGCAGGATTTAGGGCAGTTCTTC	CASRQDLGQFF
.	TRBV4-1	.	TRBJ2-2	TGCGCCAGCAGTCAAGCATCTAAAGCGGGGAACACCGGGGAGCTGTTTTTT	CASSQASKAGNTGELFF
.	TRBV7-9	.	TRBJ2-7	TGTGCCAGCAGCACAGCGGGACAGGATAGATCCTACGAGCAGTACTTC	CASSTAGQDRSYEQYF
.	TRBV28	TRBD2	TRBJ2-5	TGTGCCAGCAGATTACTAGCGGGAGGTCAAGAGACCCAGTACTTC	CASRLLAGGQETQYF
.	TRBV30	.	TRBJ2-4	TGTGCCTGGAGAAAGACCGGGGTGAACATTCAGTACTTC	CAWRKTGVNIQYF
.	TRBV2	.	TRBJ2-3	TGTGCCAGCAGTCCATTACACAACCCAACAGATACGCAGTATTTT	CASSPLHNPTDTQYF
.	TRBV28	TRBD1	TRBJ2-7	TGTGCCAGCATCACCGGTGGGACAGTACTTTCCTACGAGCAGTACTTC	CASITGGTVLSYEQYF
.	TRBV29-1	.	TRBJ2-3	TGCAGCGTTGAAGATCTATCCGGGACATCCCGCACAGATACGCAGTATTTT	CSVEDLSGTSRTDTQYF
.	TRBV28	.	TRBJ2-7	TGTGCCAGCAGCCGCTACTACGAGCAGTACTTC	CASSRYYEQYF
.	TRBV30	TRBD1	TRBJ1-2	TGTGCCTACCAACCGGGACAGGGGGCCCGGAACTATGGCTACACCTTC	CAYQPGQGARNYGYTF
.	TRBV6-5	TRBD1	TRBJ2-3	TGTGCCAGCAGGGACAGGGGAGATACGCAGTATTTT	CASRDRGDTQYF
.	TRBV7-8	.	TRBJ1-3	TGTGCCAGCAGCTTAGCCCCTGGAAACACCATATATTTT	CASSLAPGNTIYF
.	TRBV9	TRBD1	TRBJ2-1	TGTGCCAGCAGCGCCGCCGGGACAGGGGGCGCATTCCCCTACAATGAGCAGTTCTTC	CASSAAGTGGAFPYNEQFF
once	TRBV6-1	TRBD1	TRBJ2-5	TGTGCCAGCAGTGAAGCAAGACAGGGGGCGGGGGAGACCCAGTACTTC	CASSEARQGAGETQYF
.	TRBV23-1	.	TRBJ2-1	TGCGCCAGCAGTCAATGTCGGAGGTTTTCGTTCTTC	CASSQCRRFSFF